The clone carrying this TCR beta chain appeared a few times. TCRdb independently ran MiXCR on the RT-PCR reads; one entry per CDR3 protein. The profile shows tens of thousands of distinct CDR3 sequences, 10% to 15% of them singletons. The data were obtained in a study of patients and donors after allogeneic stem cell transplantation. The germline gives CDR1 SGHTA, CDR2 FQGTGA. Trimming shortened V by 0 bases and J by 5 bases, and 7 bases separated the two germline ends. The CDR3 consists of 13 residues. Source material: blood, either unsorted or a sorted T cell fraction (not recorded which). V is TRBV7-3 and J is TRBJ2-5; D gene uncertain. The sequence derives from a human donor who was either an allogeneic HSCT recipient or a stem cell or donor lymphocyte infusion donor (not recorded which). It is not recorded whose cells these are; they may come from a transplant donor. This chain's CDR3 is CASSLTVGETQYF. The CDR3 region has the DNA TGTGCCAGCAGCTTAACCGTGGGGGAGACCCAGTACTTC.